This T cell receptor beta chain was observed in a study of T-cell memory formation after mild COVID-19. This clonotype has just a few counts. Its specificity is not known. Study-level results: Pre-infection memory showed some responding clones, and this suggested that cross-reactive memory joined.

5'RACE with constant-segment primers built TCRalpha and TCRbeta cDNA libraries with UMIs. MiXCR, run by TCRdb on the 5' RACE reads, gives a single entry per CDR3 protein. The sample shows approximately 350,000 distinct CDR3 sequences, approximately 27% of them seen only once. There are 14 residues in the CDR3. V lost 0 bases to trimming and J lost 3 bases, with 5 bases between them. Per germline, CDR1 LGHNA and CDR2 YNFKEQ. The sequence was obtained from an adult woman who had mild COVID-19 (a few samples of this study predate the infection). Cell type and time point are not known. Sequenced material: PBMCs or a T cell subset sorted from them (not recorded which). The V and J genes are TRBV4-2 and TRBJ1-4; D uncertain. The CDR3 DNA is TGTGCCAGCAGCCAAGAGGGCGCTAATGAAAAACTGTTTTTT. Its protein is CASSQEGANEKLFF.